The 8 T cell receptor beta chains below were found in one sample sequenced in a study of spatial heterogeneity in lung cancer. TCRdb analysed the 5' RACE reads with MiXCR anew, one entry per CDR3 protein. The sample shows roughly 38,000 distinct CDR3 sequences, roughly 10% of them seen only once. Noted time point: blood at routine non-recurrence follow-up after resection. Sequencing used PBMCs, obtained at follow-up. The receptors come from a female donor with early-stage non-small cell lung cancer.

This clonotype was counted only a few times. This sequence joins TRBV5-6 and TRBJ2-3, with 11 bases identical to TRBD2. This CDR3 spans 16 amino acids. Trimming cost V 4 bases and J 4 bases; bases outside gene matches: 8. Germline V gene sequence: CDR1 SGHDT, CDR2 YYEEEE. The CDR3 nucleotides read TGTGCCAGCAGCCCCCTAGCGGGGGGAAGCCCAGATACGCAGTATTTT. Its translation is CASSPLAGGSPDTQYF.

J is TRBJ2-1 and V is TRBV6-2 or TRBV6-3, with a possible D match to TRBD1 (6 bases). V was trimmed by 5 bases and J by 6 bases, leaving 8 bases between them. The CDR3 has 12 residues. Per the germline V gene, CDR1 is MNHEY and CDR2 is SVGEGT. The CDR3 coding sequence is TGTGCCAGCAGTACAGGGCGCAATGAGCAGTTCTTC. The encoded protein is CASSTGRNEQFF.

This clonotype was counted between two and nine times. This sequence joins TRBV11-2 and TRBJ2-3; possibly TRBD2 for D (5 bases). With 4 bases removed from V and 3 bases from J, the gap between germline ends came to 23 bases. This CDR3 contains 18 residues. The germline V gene encodes CDR1 SGHAT and CDR2 FQNNGV. The DNA of the CDR3 is TGTGCCAGCAGCTCCCTCCGGGGAGCCCGTTCTCGGACAGATACGCAGTATTTT. This translates into CASSSLRGARSRTDTQYF. Full variable domain (outside the CDR3, taken from reference TRBV11-2 and TRBJ2-3): EAGVAQSPRYKIIEKRQSVAFWCNPISGHATLYWYQQILGQGPKLLIQFQNNGVVDDSQLPKDRFSAERLKGVDSTLKIQPAKLEDSAVYLCASSSLRGARSRTDTQYFGPGTRLTVL.

The rearrangement joins TRBV15 to TRBJ2-5; the D is unclear. Germline CDR1 is LNHNV and CDR2 is YYDKDF (reference sequence). This CDR3 comprises 13 residues. Trimming stripped 11 bases from V and 1 base from J, with 14 bases between. The CDR3 region is CAAAVGLQETQYF. CDR3 nucleotides: TGTGCCGCCGCGGTCGGCCTCCAAGAGACCCAGTACTTC.

V and J are TRBV9 and TRBJ2-3; no firm D call. Germline loops: CDR1 SGDLS, CDR2 YYNGEE. V was pared by 4 bases and J by 4 bases, with 16 bases between. The CDR3 is 15 amino acids. The CDR3: CASSPTSDYADTQYF. The DNA for the CDR3 is TGTGCCAGCAGCCCGACCAGCGATTATGCAGATACGCAGTATTTT.

This clonotype was detected many times. V gene TRBV6-2 or TRBV6-3 combines with J gene TRBJ2-3, with D tentatively TRBD2 (6 bases). The CDR3 length is 15 residues. CDR1 MNHEY and CDR2 SVGEGT come from the germline V gene. V was shortened by 2 bases and J by 6 bases, with 15 bases between the two germline ends. CDR3 sequence: CASSYGGTWGDTQYF. The CDR3 coding sequence is TGTGCCAGCAGTTACGGCGGGACGTGGGGGGATACGCAGTATTTT.

There are a few counts of this clonotype. The gene calls are TRBV6-2 or TRBV6-3 and TRBJ2-7; 10 nucleotides align to TRBD1. CDR1 and CDR2 from the germline V gene are MNHEY and SVGEGT. The CDR3 contains 15 residues. Losses at the gene ends were 6 bases for V and 5 bases for J; bases not matched to a gene: 10. The CDR3 loop is CASRAGTGVWDEQYF. The CDR3 DNA is TGTGCCAGCAGAGCCGGGACAGGGGTTTGGGACGAGCAGTACTTC.

This clonotype is medium-sized in the sample. The chain employs TRBV20-1 and TRBJ2-5, with a weak D call TRBD2 (6 bases). The germline V and J ends were trimmed by 5 bases and 1 base, with 14 bases remaining between them. There are 14 residues in the CDR3. Germline CDR1 and CDR2: DFQATT and SNEGSKA (reference sequence). Written as DNA, the CDR3 is TGCAGTGCTGGGACCGGGGGTCCCCAAGAGACCCAGTACTTC. It specifies CSAGTGGPQETQYF.